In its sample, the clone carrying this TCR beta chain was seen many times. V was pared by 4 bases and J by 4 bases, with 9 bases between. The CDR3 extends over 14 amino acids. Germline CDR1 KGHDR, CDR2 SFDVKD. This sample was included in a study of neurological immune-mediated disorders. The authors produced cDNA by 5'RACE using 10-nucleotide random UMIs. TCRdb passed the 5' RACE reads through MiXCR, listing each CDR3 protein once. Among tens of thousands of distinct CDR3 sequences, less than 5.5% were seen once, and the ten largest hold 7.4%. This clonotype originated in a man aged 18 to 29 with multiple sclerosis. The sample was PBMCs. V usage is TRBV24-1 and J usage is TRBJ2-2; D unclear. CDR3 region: CATSESSLTGELFF. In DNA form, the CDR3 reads TGTGCCACCAGTGAGAGTTCCCTCACCGGGGAGCTGTTTTTT.